This TCR beta chain was identified in a study of beta chain features in type 1 diabetes. All of the isolated RNA was reverse transcribed, so expressed TCRB transcripts were sequenced. This table comes from immunoSEQ multiplex PCR, and its TCRdb copy is limited to in-frame clones, with some not included. The data contain about 330,000 clones, 9.5% to 12% of them singletons. Only a few counts were recorded for this clone. The CDR3 is 11 amino acids. Trimming left V 4 bases short and J 5 bases short, with 5 bases between. Looked up from germline, CDR1 is LGHNA and CDR2 is YNFKEQ. Sequenced sample: naive CD4+ T cells from blood. The chain is built from TRBV4-2 and TRBJ2-5; D is unresolved. The receptor comes from a woman aged 25 to 45 in good health. The CDR3 loop reads CASSLGETQYF. Here the CDR3 DNA reads TGTGCCAGCAGCCTCGGGGAGACCCAGTACTTC.